The T cell receptor beta chain described here comes from a study of blood T cells in healthy people across ages. Findings of the study overall: Researchers deemed the diversity estimates from one million T cells underestimates. Across the age range, TCR beta diversity per million T cells fell in a roughly linear way.

Combining a sample-barcoded 5' primer with a J-beta primer mix, a second PCR ran for roughly 7 to 12 cycles. TCRdb re-called the 5' RACE reads with MiXCR, one entry per CDR3 protein. The table includes over 1,300,000 distinct CDR3 sequences, 59% detected once. Concerning this clonotype: The antigen is undetermined.

The sequence derives from a young man in good health. Material: blood.

In DNA form, the CDR3 reads TGTGCCACCGGAGGGTACGAGCAGTACTTC. Translation gives CATGGYEQYF. The V call is TRBV6-6, the J call TRBJ2-7, with D tentatively TRBD2 (6 bases). The CDR3 covers 10 residues. From germline, CDR1 is MNHNY and CDR2 SVGAGI (reference sequence). Trimming removed 10 bases at V and 4 bases at J, with 8 bases between.